This note documents a single T cell receptor beta chain sequence. This record comes from a study of spatial heterogeneity in lung cancer. Study-level background: The donors were 70 or so patients with non-small cell lung cancer that was early-stage and untreated. Available follow-up PBMC samples were sequenced, at a median of roughly two years post-resection. More beta-chain than alpha-chain sequences were consistently detected.

Time point: blood at routine non-recurrence follow-up after resection. Sequencing of whole RNA from tumor, nontumor lung or frozen PBMC involved no sorting. Every TCR cDNA molecule carried a tag that served as a unique molecular identifier. TCRdb reprocessed the 5' RACE reads via MiXCR and lists one record per CDR3 protein. The sample gives about 26,000 distinct CDR3 sequences, approximately 6% of which show up once; roughly 21% is in the top ten. The input for sequencing was PBMCs, taken at follow-up. This clonotype was obtained from a male donor with early-stage non-small cell lung cancer.

As DNA, the CDR3 is TGTGCCATCAGTGAGTCATGGGGAACCTACGAGCAGTACTTC. It translates to CAISESWGTYEQYF. The rearrangement links TRBV10-3 to TRBJ2-7; D is unclear. This CDR3 contains 14 residues. V was shortened by 0 bases and J by 2 bases, with 8 bases between the two germline ends. Germline V lookup: CDR1 ENHRY, CDR2 SYGVKD.